A selection of T cell receptor beta chains follows, all from one sample in a study of siplizumab effects on memory and regulatory T cells. Assay: immunoSEQ multiplex PCR; the TCRdb copy retains only in-frame clones and omits some. The sample contains about 100,000 clones, just over 90% of which appear only once. Sequencing was carried out using Tregs sorted from blood. These receptors all come from a human donor in good health. The CDR3 runs from the conserved cysteine through the conserved F or W. Each record gives: V gene, D gene, CDR3 protein. A D gene is named only where the DNA matches it firmly.

v_call: TRBV5-4
d_call: TRBD2
cdr3_aa: CASSLRLALSYEQYF

v_call: TRBV27
d_call: .
cdr3_aa: CASSLLGKEQFF

v_call: TRBV6-4
d_call: TRBD1
cdr3_aa: CASSGQGNGADTQYF

v_call: TRBV18
d_call: TRBD2
cdr3_aa: CASITSGRAYNEQFF

v_call: TRBV21-1
d_call: .
cdr3_aa: CARSKLANSRPYNSPLHF

v_call: TRBV10-1
d_call: .
cdr3_aa: CASSAGTDRDEQYF

v_call: TRBV11-2
d_call: .
cdr3_aa: CASSLDLGWHFGYTF

v_call: TRBV7-8
d_call: .
cdr3_aa: CASSPDRTDTQYF

v_call: TRBV4-1
d_call: .
cdr3_aa: CASSQDRTYYEQYF

v_call: TRBV28
d_call: .
cdr3_aa: CASTSGATNEKLFF

v_call: TRBV6-6
d_call: .
cdr3_aa: CATLTYSNQPQHF

v_call: TRBV7-3
d_call: .
cdr3_aa: CASSNGAGETQYF

v_call: TRBV28
d_call: .
cdr3_aa: CASSAPPLIMNTEAFF

v_call: TRBV9
d_call: .
cdr3_aa: CASRGQTNEKLFF

v_call: TRBV29-1
d_call: .
cdr3_aa: CSVTPRDGEQFF

v_call: TRBV7-3
d_call: .
cdr3_aa: CASSLSGGSLNTGELFF

v_call: TRBV27
d_call: TRBD1
cdr3_aa: CACRGQGNYGYTF

v_call: TRBV5-4
d_call: .
cdr3_aa: CASSLQGRTGELFF

v_call: TRBV9
d_call: TRBD2
cdr3_aa: CASSLSGRADWNEQFF

v_call: TRBV5-4
d_call: TRBD2
cdr3_aa: CASSRRTSGIYNEQFF

v_call: TRBV2
d_call: TRBD1
cdr3_aa: CASRRQGANYGYTF

v_call: TRBV30
d_call: .
cdr3_aa: CAWSGGNTIYF

v_call: TRBV5-1
d_call: TRBD1
cdr3_aa: CASSLGQGAGEKLFF

v_call: TRBV7-8
d_call: .
cdr3_aa: CASSLRTDLGYTF

v_call: TRBV2
d_call: TRBD1
cdr3_aa: CASSRQGRIGETQYF

v_call: TRBV28
d_call: .
cdr3_aa: CASSFGGRNTEAFF

v_call: TRBV11-2
d_call: .
cdr3_aa: CASSLGPAWYEQYF

v_call: TRBV18
d_call: .
cdr3_aa: CASSPPDNYGYTF

v_call: TRBV6-5
d_call: .
cdr3_aa: CASSLGGGAFF

v_call: TRBV11-2
d_call: TRBD2
cdr3_aa: CASSLAKRGDLETQYF

v_call: TRBV11-2
d_call: .
cdr3_aa: CASSRSQGSYEKLFF

v_call: TRBV7-3
d_call: .
cdr3_aa: CASSPHGGNYGYTF

v_call: TRBV7-6
d_call: TRBD2
cdr3_aa: CASSSLADPYNEQFF

v_call: TRBV29-1
d_call: .
cdr3_aa: CSVRTYPYEQYF

v_call: TRBV5-8
d_call: .
cdr3_aa: CASSDQGFQETQYF

v_call: TRBV10-2
d_call: TRBD2
cdr3_aa: CASRHAGVGGEQFF

v_call: TRBV5-8
d_call: TRBD2
cdr3_aa: CASSWGGTVEYF

v_call: TRBV9
d_call: .
cdr3_aa: CASSVVDSRTGSGNTIYF

v_call: TRBV7-2
d_call: .
cdr3_aa: CASSLVYNQPQHF

v_call: TRBV28
d_call: TRBD2
cdr3_aa: CASSYDYSGRDNEQFF

v_call: TRBV7-2
d_call: .
cdr3_aa: CASSLSGLLWGGELFF

v_call: TRBV10-3
d_call: .
cdr3_aa: CAISVGGDQETQYF

v_call: TRBV19
d_call: .
cdr3_aa: CASSPGGTTQETQYF

v_call: TRBV18
d_call: .
cdr3_aa: CASSPTGTPTTEAFF

v_call: TRBV7-9
d_call: .
cdr3_aa: CASSLLGINSYNEQFF

v_call: TRBV11-2
d_call: .
cdr3_aa: CASSLGSRHYEQYF

v_call: TRBV4-2
d_call: .
cdr3_aa: CASSLRGANVLTF

v_call: TRBV11-2
d_call: .
cdr3_aa: CASSLARAKNIQYF

v_call: TRBV5-6
d_call: .
cdr3_aa: CASSPLQDYEQYF

v_call: TRBV18
d_call: TRBD1
cdr3_aa: CASSPTGDNQPQHF

v_call: TRBV28
d_call: TRBD2
cdr3_aa: CASNDRVVKGTRGLTDTQYF

v_call: TRBV6-5
d_call: .
cdr3_aa: CASSYSIVFSAGELFF

v_call: TRBV29-1
d_call: .
cdr3_aa: CSVPKTGDGYTF

v_call: TRBV6-1
d_call: .
cdr3_aa: CASSEAPGDYGYTF

v_call: TRBV5-1
d_call: .
cdr3_aa: CASSPLRDSYNEQFF

v_call: TRBV14
d_call: TRBD2
cdr3_aa: CASSQRTSGTRGTQYF

v_call: TRBV6-6
d_call: .
cdr3_aa: CASSYRGERGNQPQHF

v_call: TRBV7-7
d_call: .
cdr3_aa: CASSLYPATSRDNPGRETQYF

v_call: TRBV19
d_call: TRBD2
cdr3_aa: CASSMRETDTQYF

v_call: TRBV7-2
d_call: .
cdr3_aa: CASSLGAPQGTSSGNTIYF